This is a list of T cell receptor beta chains from one sample in a study of T cell repertoires in aging, cancer and after chemotherapy. One entry per CDR3 protein, called by TCRdb with MiXCR from the multiplex PCR reads. The sample has 2,600 or so distinct CDR3 sequences, approximately 45% seen once. The sequencing input was blood. These TCRs come from a human donor with a blood cancer. The CDR3 runs from the conserved cysteine through the conserved F or W. A D gene is named only where the DNA matches it firmly. Clone size is stated in some rows and not others, as once, few, many or a class when expanded.

>TRBJ1-1|NA|TRBD1|TRBV6-6
CASSHGDRGPEAFF
TGTGCCAGCAGTCACGGGGACAGGGGGCCTGAAGCTTTCTTT
>TRBJ2-7|NA|NA|TRBV5-5
CASSLDYYEQYF
TGTGCCAGCAGCTTAGACTACTACGAGCAGTACTTC
>TRBJ1-2|NA|NA|TRBV5-5
CASSLNRPGDGYTF
TGTGCCAGCAGCTTGAACAGGCCTGGTGATGGCTACACCTTC
>TRBJ2-5|NA|NA|TRBV20-1
CSAHRPQETQYF
TGCAGTGCCCACCGCCCTCAAGAGACCCAGTACTTC
>TRBJ1-6|NA|NA|TRBV19
CASNEGGRHSPLHF
TGTGCCAGTAACGAGGGCGGAAGGCATTCACCCCTCCACTTT
>TRBJ2-1|few|NA|TRBV7-4
CEWETYNEQFF
TGTGAATGGGAAACCTACAATGAGCAGTTCTTC
>TRBJ1-2|NA|NA|TRBV6-5
CASSQDRFSGYTF
TGTGCCAGCAGCCAAGACAGGTTTTCTGGCTACACCTTC
>TRBJ1-2|NA|TRBD1|TRBV6-2/TRBV6-3
CASRGNRGNYGYTF
TGTGCCAGCAGAGGGAACAGGGGAAACTATGGCTACACCTTC
>TRBJ1-4|few|NA|TRBV12-3/TRBV12-4
CASSLVEGQKLFF
TGTGCCAGCAGTTTAGTAGAGGGCCAGAAACTGTTTTTT
>TRBJ2-7|few|NA|TRBV6-5
CASSPSPDRSEQYF
TGTGCCAGCAGTCCGAGTCCGGACAGAAGTGAGCAGTACTTC
>TRBJ2-1|NA|TRBD2|TRBV12-3/TRBV12-4
CASSGLAAYNEQFF
TGTGCCAGCAGCGGACTAGCGGCATACAATGAGCAGTTCTTC
>TRBJ2-5|NA|TRBD1|TRBV12-5
CASGLASGTGAPSQYF
TGTGCTAGTGGTTTGGCCTCCGGGACAGGGGCCCCATCCCAGTACTTC
>TRBJ2-5|NA|TRBD1|TRBV12-3/TRBV12-4
CASSYATGGRSETQYF
TGTGCCAGCAGTTACGCTACAGGGGGCAGGAGCGAGACCCAGTACTTC
>TRBJ2-1|large|NA|TRBV29-1
CSATGYSEQFF
TGCAGCGCAACAGGGTACAGTGAGCAGTTCTTC
>TRBJ2-1|NA|NA|TRBV29-1
CSVVPGSDDQFF
TGCAGCGTTGTGCCGGGTTCCGATGATCAATTCTTC
>TRBJ1-1|once|NA|TRBV12-3/TRBV12-4
CASSSGHLNTEAFF
TGTGCCAGCAGCTCGGGACATCTGAACACTGAAGCTTTCTTT
>TRBJ2-1|few|NA|TRBV12-3/TRBV12-4
CASSSGRTTYNEQFF
TGTGCCAGCAGTTCAGGGAGAACAACCTACAATGAGCAGTTCTTC
>TRBJ2-7|large|NA|TRBV30
CAWGSRTQAREQYF
TGTGCCTGGGGCTCCCGGACACAGGCACGCGAGCAGTACTTC
>TRBJ1-1|NA|TRBD1|TRBV5-6
CARSFLGGTGGTEAFF
TGTGCCAGAAGCTTCCTTGGGGGCACAGGGGGCACTGAAGCTTTCTTT
>TRBJ2-1|NA|TRBD2|TRBV20-1
CSARTSGAQNEQFF
TGCAGTGCTAGGACTAGCGGGGCTCAAAATGAGCAGTTCTTC
>TRBJ2-7|NA|TRBD2|TRBV28
CASSIPGLAGLHFSYEQYF
TGTGCCAGCAGTATACCGGGACTAGCGGGTCTGCACTTCTCCTACGAGCAGTACTTC
>TRBJ1-5|NA|NA|TRBV29-1
CSVGLVANQSQHF
TGCAGCGTGGGACTAGTGGCCAATCAGTCCCAGCATTTT
>TRBJ2-7|NA|TRBD2|TRBV5-4
CASSLGLLAGEEQYF
TGTGCCAGCAGCTTGGGTCTCCTAGCGGGAGAAGAGCAGTACTTC
>TRBJ2-3|NA|TRBD2|TRBV6-4
CASSGLAGGSDTQYF
TGTGCCAGCAGCGGACTAGCGGGGGGTTCTGATACGCAGTATTTT
>TRBJ2-3|NA|TRBD2|TRBV12-3/TRBV12-4
CASSLDAGGLVDTQYF
TGTGCCAGCAGTTTAGATGCGGGAGGGTTGGTAGATACGCAGTATTTT
>TRBJ2-1|NA|TRBD1|TRBV20-1
CSAKRTGSREQFF
TGCAGTGCTAAGAGGACAGGGAGTCGTGAGCAGTTCTTC
>TRBJ2-7|NA|NA|TRBV20-1
CSAREGSIAYEQYF
TGCAGTGCTAGAGAGGGCAGTATAGCCTACGAGCAGTACTTC
>TRBJ2-1|NA|NA|TRBV7-6
CASKEREADKQFF
TGTGCCAGCAAGGAAAGGGAGGCCGATAAGCAGTTCTTC
>TRBJ2-7|NA|TRBD1|TRBV12-3/TRBV12-4
CASSTGTGGYEQYF
TGTGCCAGCAGTACCGGAACAGGGGGTTACGAGCAGTACTTC
>TRBJ1-2|NA|NA|TRBV5-6
CASSTPWGSYGYTF
TGTGCCAGTAGTACGCCATGGGGCTCCTATGGCTACACCTTC
>TRBJ2-7|medium-sized|NA|TRBV6-1
CASSVESFGDEQYF
TGTGCCAGCAGTGTAGAGAGCTTTGGAGACGAGCAGTACTTC
>TRBJ2-2|once|NA|TRBV5-8
CASSGTTGNTGELFF
TGTGCCAGCAGCGGGACGACAGGAAACACCGGGGAGCTGTTTTTT
>TRBJ2-5|few|TRBD2|TRBV5-4
CASSTQREQETQYF
TGTGCCAGCAGCACCCAGCGGGAGCAAGAGACCCAGTACTTC
>TRBJ2-2|NA|NA|TRBV6-4
CASSPGTVNTGELFF
TGTGCCAGCAGCCCGGGGACGGTGAACACCGGGGAGCTGTTTTTT
>TRBJ2-7|NA|TRBD1|TRBV6-2/TRBV6-3
CASKTKGAVYEQYF
TGTGCCAGCAAAACTAAGGGGGCGGTCTACGAGCAGTACTTC
>TRBJ2-7|few|NA|TRBV6-5
CASSYSKGRNYEQYF
TGTGCCAGCAGTTACTCGAAAGGGAGGAACTACGAGCAGTACTTC
>TRBJ1-5|few|NA|TRBV12-3/TRBV12-4
CASSLFRDNSNQPQHF
TGTGCCAGCAGTTTATTCCGGGACAACAGCAATCAGCCCCAGCATTTT
>TRBJ2-1|few|NA|TRBV6-5
CASLYFAPGPRSYNEQFF
TGTGCCAGCCTCTATTTCGCCCCGGGACCGAGATCTTACAATGAGCAGTTCTTC
>TRBJ1-1|NA|NA|TRBV6-5
CASRPQGVYTEAFF
TGTGCCAGCAGGCCCCAGGGTGTGTACACTGAAGCTTTCTTT
>TRBJ1-3|NA|NA|TRBV6-5
CASRVDSSGNTIYF
TGTGCCAGCAGAGTTGACAGCTCTGGAAACACCATATATTTT
>TRBJ1-2|NA|NA|TRBV5-4
CASTSRPLTYGFTF
TGTGCCAGCACCTCACGCCCGCTCACCTATGGCTTCACCTTC
>TRBJ2-1|NA|NA|TRBV30
CASWGDSHLAGVSYNEQFF
TGTGCCAGCTGGGGGGACAGCCATCTAGCGGGCGTCTCCTACAATGAGCAGTTCTTC
>TRBJ2-1|NA|TRBD1|TRBV6-5
CASSPLGTAINNEQFF
TGTGCCAGCAGTCCGCTTGGGACAGCTATCAACAATGAGCAGTTCTTC
>TRBJ2-5|large|NA|TRBV29-1
CSVANGGKQETQYF
TGCAGCGTTGCAAACGGAGGCAAACAAGAGACCCAGTACTTC
>TRBJ1-1|large|NA|TRBV6-5
CASSSTRNTEAFF
TGTGCCAGCAGTTCCACTAGGAACACTGAAGCTTTCTTT
>TRBJ2-3|NA|TRBD1|TRBV7-2
CASRGQGCTDTQYF
TGTGCCAGCAGGGGACAGGGATGCACAGATACGCAGTATTTT
>TRBJ2-5|NA|NA|TRBV5-4
CASSFSLAQETQYF
TGTGCCAGCAGCTTCTCCTTAGCGCAAGAGACCCAGTACTTC
>TRBJ2-7|NA|TRBD2|TRBV4-2
CASSPPAGRRNEQYF
TGTGCCAGCAGCCCCCCAGCGGGGCGCCGGAACGAGCAGTACTTC